What follows is one TCR beta chain and its context. The data originate from a study of PD-L1 blockade in urothelial cancer. Study-level information: Atezolizumab at 1,200 mg intravenously every 3 weeks was started by patients in about 2014.

Sequencing was performed with immunoSEQ multiplex PCR; in TCRdb, only in-frame clones are kept and a portion is missing. The repertoire holds 100,000 or so clones, with under 85% as singletons. Pretreatment and on-treatment samples were taken, numbering 1 to 8 per patient. Source: PBMCs, taken around atezolizumab (anti-PD-L1) treatment. The clonotype was recovered from a man aged 50 to 60 with urothelial cancer.

Written as DNA, the CDR3 is TGTGCCAGCAGCTTGACAGGACAGACCGTTCTATATGGCTACACCTTC. Translation gives CASSLTGQTVLYGYTF. The chain links TRBV5-8 to TRBJ1-2; D may be TRBD1 (6 bases). V was trimmed by 1 base and J by 5 bases, leaving 18 bases between them. The V gene's germline CDR1 is SGHTS and CDR2 YDEGEE. This CDR3 has 16 residues. The entire variable domain, with the rest obtained from reference TRBV5-8 and TRBJ1-2, is as follows: EAGVTQSPTHLIKTRGQQATLRCSPISGHTSVYWYQQALGLGLQFLLWYDEGEERNRGNFPPRFSGRQFPNYSSELNVNALELEDSALYLCASSLTGQTVLYGYTFGSGTRLTVV.